These 9 T cell receptor beta chains were all obtained from the same sample, sequenced in a study of blood T cell repertoires in COVID-19. Only in-frame clones appear in the TCRdb table, and some are missing; sequencing was by immunoSEQ multiplex PCR. The profile shows about 160,000 clones, around 83% of them singletons. The specimen was peripheral blood. Receptor source: a man aged 35 to 55 with acute or convalescent COVID-19.

The V call is TRBV19, the J call TRBJ1-2; 9 positions match TRBD1. J was trimmed by 4 bases and V by 4 bases; bases with no gene match: 10. The CDR3 consists of 16 residues. Germline values: CDR1 LNHDA, CDR2 SQIVND (reference sequence). The CDR3 DNA reads TGTGCCAGTAGTAAGGGGGGACAGGGAACATTCTATGGCTACACCTTC. It encodes CASSKGGQGTFYGYTF.

The chain couples TRBV27 to TRBJ2-7; TRBD1 is a possible D gene (6 bases). The V and J ends lost 0 bases and 3 bases respectively, with 15 bases between them. The V gene's germline CDR1 is MNHEY and CDR2 SMNVEV (reference sequence). The CDR3 is 16 residues long. DNA of the CDR3: TGTGCCAGCAGTTTATCAGGAACCCAGGGGTACTACGAGCAGTACTTC. Translated, it gives CASSLSGTQGYYEQYF.

The chain joins TRBV29-1 to TRBJ1-4; 7 positions agree with TRBD1. Trimming at V came to 6 bases and at J to 6 bases, leaving 13 bases not matched to a gene. The CDR3 extends over 15 amino acids. Germline loops: CDR1 SQVTM, CDR2 ANQGSEA. For the CDR3, the DNA is TGCAGCGTGCTTAAACCGACAGGGAAAGATGAAAAACTGTTTTTT. This translates into CSVLKPTGKDEKLFF.

This chain connects TRBV27 to TRBJ2-7, with D possibly matching TRBD2 (6 bases). Trimming removed 7 bases from V and 6 bases from J, with 22 bases in between. The CDR3 has 15 residues. From germline, CDR1 is MNHEY and CDR2 SMNVEV (reference sequence). In DNA, the CDR3 is TGTGCCAGCATTTTTTACGGCGGGGAGGTTGGCGAGCAGTACTTC. This translates into CASIFYGGEVGEQYF.

The CDR3 DNA follows: TGTGCCAGCAGCCCGATCCCTAGTACCGCAGGAGGGGAGCAGTTCTTC. Amino acid sequence: CASSPIPSTAGGEQFF. This chain joins TRBV14 and TRBJ2-1; perhaps TRBD2 as D (6 bases). Germline lookup yields CDR1 SGHDN and CDR2 FVKESK. The CDR3 covers 16 residues. The ends were cut back, 4 bases at V and 10 bases at J, with 23 bases in the middle.

This chain uses TRBV3-1 (or the pseudogene TRBV3-2) with TRBJ2-7; D is possibly TRBD1 (5 bases). Germline CDR1 is LGHDT and CDR2 is YNNKEL (reference sequence). This CDR3 is 14 amino acids long. V was shortened by 3 bases and J by 2 bases, with 11 bases between the two germline ends. In DNA form, the CDR3 reads TGTGCCAGCAGCCAGGACACTGGACCCTACGAGCAGTACTTC. Its translation is CASSQDTGPYEQYF.

The chain is built from TRBV19 and TRBJ1-1; D gene uncertain. CDR3 length: 13 amino acids. Germline CDR1 is LNHDA and CDR2 is SQIVND (reference sequence). Trimming left V 5 bases short and J 3 bases short, with 10 bases between. The CDR3 DNA reads TGTGCCAGTAGTCCACTATTATACACTGAAGCTTTCTTT. Protein product: CASSPLLYTEAFF.

This chain joins TRBV7-9 and TRBJ2-5; 8 bases are a match to TRBD1. CDR3 length: 15 residues. J lost 2 bases, V lost 2 bases, and 4 bases had no gene match. Germline CDR1 SEHNR, CDR2 FQNEAQ (reference sequence). In nucleotides, the CDR3 is TGTGCCAGCAGCTTATTGGACAGGGAGCAAGAGACCCAGTACTTC. This encodes CASSLLDREQETQYF.

The V call is TRBV27, the J call TRBJ2-3; 10 bases line up with TRBD1. V lost 3 bases and J lost 12; bases outside the gene matches: 18. Germline loops: CDR1 MNHEY, CDR2 SMNVEV (reference sequence). The CDR3 runs 17 residues. CDR3 in DNA: TGTGCCAGCAGTTTCCCGCGACCGGGACAGGGGTTCGGAGTTCAGTATTTT. Translation: CASSFPRPGQGFGVQYF.